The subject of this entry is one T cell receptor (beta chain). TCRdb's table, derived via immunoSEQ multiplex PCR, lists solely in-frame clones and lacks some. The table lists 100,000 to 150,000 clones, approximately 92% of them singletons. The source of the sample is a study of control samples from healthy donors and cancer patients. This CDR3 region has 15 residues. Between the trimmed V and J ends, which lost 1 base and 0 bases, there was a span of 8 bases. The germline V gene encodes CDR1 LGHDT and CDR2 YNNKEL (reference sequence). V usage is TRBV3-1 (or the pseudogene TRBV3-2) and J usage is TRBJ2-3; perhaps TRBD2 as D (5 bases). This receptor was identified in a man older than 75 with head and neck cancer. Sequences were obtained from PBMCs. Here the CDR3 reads CASSQGAASTDTQYF. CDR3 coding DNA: TGTGCCAGCAGCCAAGGAGCGGCTAGCACAGATACGCAGTATTTT.